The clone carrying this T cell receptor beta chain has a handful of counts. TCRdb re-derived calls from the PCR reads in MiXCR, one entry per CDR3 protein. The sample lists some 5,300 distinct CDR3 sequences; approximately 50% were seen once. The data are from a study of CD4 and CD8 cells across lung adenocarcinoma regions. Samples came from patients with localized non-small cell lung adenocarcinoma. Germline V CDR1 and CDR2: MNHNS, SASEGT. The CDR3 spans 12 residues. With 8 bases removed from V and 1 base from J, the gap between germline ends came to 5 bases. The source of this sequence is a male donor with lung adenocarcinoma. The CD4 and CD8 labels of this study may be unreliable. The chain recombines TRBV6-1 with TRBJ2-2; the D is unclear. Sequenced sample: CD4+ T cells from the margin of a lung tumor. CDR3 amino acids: CASALNTGELFF. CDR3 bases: TGTGCCAGCGCCTTGAACACCGGGGAGCTGTTTTTT.